The 28 T cell receptor beta chains reported below all come from one sample, sequenced in a study of cytomegalovirus exposure and HLA in healthy donors. PCR was performed using 60 Vbeta and 13 Jbeta primers. TCRdb keeps only in-frame clones here, not all; method: immunoSEQ multiplex PCR. The table lists about 160,000 clones, less than 90% of them singletons. The source material was PBMCs. These receptors were taken from a man younger than 35 in good health and CMV-seronegative.

The rearrangement joins TRBV28 to TRBJ2-6, with 8 positions matching TRBD1. The CDR3 runs to 15 residues. The germline V gene encodes CDR1 MDHEN and CDR2 SYDVKM. V lost 5 bases, J lost 4 bases, and 4 bases stayed unmatched. CDR3 in DNA: TGTGCCAGCAGTCTCCAGGGGGCCGGGGCCAACGTCCTGACTTTC. This sequence encodes CASSLQGAGANVLTF. The full variable domain, rest sourced from reference TRBV28 and TRBJ2-6, is DVKVTQSSRYLVKRTGEKVFLECVQDMDHENMFWYRQDPGLGLRLIYFSYDVKMKEKGDIPEGYSVSREKKERFSLILESASTNQTSMYLCASSLQGAGANVLTFGAGSRLTVL.

CDR3 amino acids: CASSLVDTEQYF. The DNA for the CDR3 is TGCGCCAGCAGCTTGGTAGACACCGAGCAGTACTTC. The chain uses TRBV5-1 and TRBJ2-7; D is unclear. V was shortened by 0 bases and J by 6 bases, with 7 bases between the two germline ends. This CDR3 region has 12 residues. Germline assignment: CDR1 SGHRS and CDR2 YFSETQ. The full variable domain, with the rest looked up from reference TRBV5-1 and TRBJ2-7, is KAGVTQTPRYLIKTRGQQVTLSCSPISGHRSVSWYQQTPGQGLQFLFEYFSETQRNKGNFPGRFSGRQFSNSRSEMNVSTLELGDSALYLCASSLVDTEQYFGPGTRLTVT.

The chain joins TRBV7-9 to TRBJ1-2; 11 bases line up with TRBD1. V was pared by 6 bases and J by 4 bases, with 10 bases of the junction left unmatched. Germline values: CDR1 SEHNR, CDR2 FQNEAQ (reference sequence). The CDR3 has 16 residues. The CDR3 loop is CASSSSTGQGAYGYTF. The CDR3 DNA reads TGTGCCAGCAGTTCGTCTACCGGACAGGGGGCCTATGGCTACACCTTC. The full variable domain, its missing parts supplied by reference TRBV7-9 and TRBJ1-2, is DTGVSQNPRHKITKRGQNVTFRCDPISEHNRLYWYRQTLGQGPEFLTYFQNEAQLEKSRLLSDRFSAERPKGSFSTLEIQRTEQGDSAMYLCASSSSTGQGAYGYTFGSGTRLTVV.

The rearrangement joins TRBV9 to TRBJ1-5, with TRBD1 matching 9 bases. V lost 0 bases, J lost 7 bases, and 17 bases stayed unmatched. The CDR3 contains 19 residues. Germline V gene data show CDR1 as SGDLS and CDR2 as YYNGEE. The CDR3 sequence is CASSVEEGQGRRVVQPQHF. The CDR3 DNA is TGTGCCAGCAGCGTAGAAGAGGGACAGGGAAGGAGAGTGGTGCAGCCCCAGCATTTT.

The chain recombines TRBV7-2 with TRBJ1-1; D remains unclear. V lost 0 bases, J lost 3 bases, and 11 bases lay in between. Germline CDR1 is SGHTA and CDR2 is FQGNSA. This CDR3 has 15 residues. The CDR3 DNA sequence: TGTGCCAGCAGCTTAGCCCGGGGAAGGGACACTGAAGCTTTCTTT. This codes for CASSLARGRDTEAFF. The complete variable domain, with remaining parts taken from reference TRBV7-2 and TRBJ1-1, reads GAGVSQSPSNKVTEKGKDVELRCDPISGHTALYWYRQSLGQGLEFLIYFQGNSAPDKSGLPSDRFSAERTGGSVSTLTIQRTQQEDSAVYLCASSLARGRDTEAFFGQGTRLTVV.

Only a few counts were recorded for this clone. The V call is TRBV4-1, the J call TRBJ1-2; D is perhaps TRBD1 (5 bases). V was pared by 0 bases and J by 3 bases, with 8 bases between. Looked up from germline, CDR1 is MGHRA and CDR2 is YSYEKL. The CDR3 totals 14 residues. CDR3 DNA: TGCGCCAGCAGCCAAGACGCCAGGGACTATGGCTACACCTTC. Amino acid sequence: CASSQDARDYGYTF.

This clone has a single count. The chain is built from TRBV2 and TRBJ1-2; D gene ambiguous. Germline V CDR1 and CDR2: SNHLY, FYNNEI. The V gene lost 0 bases and the J gene lost 3 bases, with 5 bases spanning the gap. This CDR3 is built from 13 residues. CDR3 residues: CASSEARDYGYTF. Here the CDR3 DNA reads TGTGCCAGCAGTGAAGCCCGTGACTATGGCTACACCTTC.

This chain connects TRBV6-1 to TRBJ2-7; 8 bases align to TRBD1. The CDR3 covers 14 residues. Germline V CDR1 and CDR2: MNHNS, SASEGT. Trimming took 4 bases from V and 2 from J; bases not matched to a gene: 4. For the CDR3, the DNA is TGTGCCAGCAGTGCACAGGGGGAGACCTACGAGCAGTACTTC. Protein sequence: CASSAQGETYEQYF.

This clone has only a few counts. This rearrangement joins TRBV28 to TRBJ1-2; D gene uncertain. Trimming took off 9 bases at V and 0 bases at J, with 8 bases between the two ends. The germline V gene encodes CDR1 MDHEN and CDR2 SYDVKM. The CDR3 totals 12 residues. CDR3 sequence (DNA): TGTGCCAGTAGAGATACTAACTATGGCTACACCTTC. Its protein product is CASRDTNYGYTF.

The V gene is TRBV6-5, the J gene TRBJ2-2; 13 positions match TRBD2. The CDR3 runs 15 residues. Germline V CDR1 and CDR2: MNHEY, SVGAGI. V shed 10 bases and J 7 bases; nucleotides not matched to a gene: 9. This CDR3 reads CAISRTSGRVGELFF. The CDR3 DNA reads TGTGCCATATCAAGGACTAGCGGGAGAGTCGGGGAGCTGTTTTTT.

The chain employs TRBV4-1 and TRBJ2-3, with TRBD2 matching 16 bases. The CDR3 runs 21 residues. CDR1 and CDR2 (germline): MGHRA, YSYEKL. With 2 bases clipped from V and 2 bases from J, the junction kept 13 bases outside the gene matches. The CDR3 bases are TGCGCCAGCAGCCAACGAGGGACTAGCGGGGGGGCCTTATATTCCACAGATACGCAGTATTTT. Translation gives CASSQRGTSGGALYSTDTQYF.

This clone was found a few times. This rearrangement joins TRBV27 to TRBJ2-1; 10 nucleotides line up with TRBD2. The V gene end was trimmed by 0 bases and the J gene end by 4 bases; junction bases not matched to a gene: 6. The CDR3 consists of 17 residues. The germline V gene encodes CDR1 MNHEY and CDR2 SMNVEV (reference sequence). The CDR3 is CASSLSLGTSAYNEQFF. DNA of the CDR3: TGTGCCAGCAGTTTATCGTTAGGGACTAGCGCATACAATGAGCAGTTCTTC.

This rearrangement joins TRBV2 to TRBJ2-7; 8 bases map to TRBD2. The V gene end was trimmed by 7 bases and the J gene end by 6 bases; junction bases not matched to a gene: 14. The germline gives CDR1 SNHLY, CDR2 FYNNEI. The CDR3 has 15 amino acids. CDR3 region: CASKNLGLDLGEQYF. In nucleotides, the CDR3 is TGTGCCAGCAAGAATTTGGGACTAGATCTGGGCGAGCAGTACTTC.

The V gene is TRBV29-1, the J gene TRBJ1-6; 9 bases align to TRBD1. V lost 4 bases and J lost 6; bases outside the gene matches: 7. This CDR3 has 15 amino acids. CDR1 SQVTM and CDR2 ANQGSEA come from the germline V gene. This CDR3 is CSVAGGTGPNSPLHF. In nucleotides, the CDR3 is TGCAGCGTTGCAGGCGGGACAGGGCCTAATTCACCCCTCCACTTT.

The genes are TRBV5-1 and TRBJ1-2, with D perhaps TRBD1 (5 bases). V lost 4 bases to trimming and J lost 2 bases, with 12 bases between them. The CDR3 covers 14 residues. CDR1 and CDR2 (germline): SGHRS, YFSETQ. The chain's CDR3 is CASSPGQGNYGYTF. The CDR3 coding sequence is TGCGCCAGCAGCCCCGGGCAGGGAAACTATGGCTACACCTTC.

The V and J genes are TRBV9 and TRBJ2-1; 10 bases line up with TRBD1. The CDR3 sequence is 15 residues long. V gave up 4 bases and J gave up 4 bases; unmatched junction bases: 5. Germline lookup yields CDR1 SGDLS and CDR2 YYNGEE. The CDR3 spells CASSTRDRGYNEQFF. CDR3 DNA sequence: TGTGCCAGCAGCACTAGGGACAGGGGTTACAATGAGCAGTTCTTC.

The chain has TRBV2 and TRBJ1-5; D perhaps matches TRBD1 (5 bases). The CDR3 sequence is 14 residues long. The V gene's germline CDR1 is SNHLY and CDR2 FYNNEI. V lost 4 bases, J lost 7 bases, and 14 bases lay in between. Here the CDR3 reads CASSAGGNDQPQHF. The CDR3, as DNA: TGTGCCAGCAGTGCCGGGGGGAATGACCAGCCCCAGCATTTT.

The count of this clone is one. This rearrangement joins TRBV27 to TRBJ1-6; D is possibly TRBD1 (6 bases). CDR3 length: 16 amino acids. The V gene's germline CDR1 is MNHEY and CDR2 SMNVEV (reference sequence). V lost 5 bases and J 7 bases, leaving 18 bases between the germline ends. CDR3 sequence reads: CASSPAPGHQNSPLHF. DNA for the CDR3: TGTGCCAGCAGTCCAGCCCCGGGACATCAAAATTCACCCCTCCACTTT.

V and J are TRBV28 and TRBJ2-7; 9 nucleotides match TRBD2. Trimming removed 5 bases from V and 3 bases from J; junction bases left unmatched: 11. The length of the CDR3 is 16 residues. Germline loops: CDR1 MDHEN, CDR2 SYDVKM. The CDR3 loop is CASSTRLAVSLYEQYF. The CDR3 nucleotides are TGTGCCAGCAGTACGAGACTAGCGGTTAGTCTCTACGAGCAGTACTTC.

V gene TRBV5-6 combines with J gene TRBJ1-6; a possible D gene is TRBD1 (5 bases). This CDR3 has 17 amino acids. V lost 4 bases to trimming and J lost 0 bases, with 14 bases between them. The germline V gene encodes CDR1 SGHDT and CDR2 YYEEEE. CDR3 sequence: CASSRGLLSSYNSPLHF. CDR3 coding DNA: TGTGCCAGCAGCAGGGGACTTCTAAGCTCCTATAATTCACCCCTCCACTTT.

The gene calls are TRBV5-1 and TRBJ2-2, with 12 bases fitting TRBD2. Per germline, CDR1 SGHRS and CDR2 YFSETQ. The CDR3 is 18 amino acids. The trim removed 0 bases at V and 4 bases at J, leaving 7 bases unmatched. This CDR3 is CASSLAGTSGSPTGELFF. The CDR3 DNA sequence: TGCGCCAGCAGCTTGGCCGGGACTAGCGGGTCCCCCACCGGGGAGCTGTTTTTT.

This chain uses TRBV6-5 with TRBJ2-7; unclear D gene. The V end lost 6 bases, the J end lost 7 bases, and 16 bases lay between the germline ends. The CDR3 runs to 13 residues. Per the germline V gene, CDR1 is MNHEY and CDR2 is SVGAGI. The CDR3 spells CASSRAAEMEQYF. DNA for the CDR3: TGTGCCAGCAGCCGAGCTGCGGAAATGGAGCAGTACTTC.

The CDR3 DNA sequence: TGTGCCAGCAGTCCCGCGGTGAGCAATCAGCCCCAGCATTTT. Its protein is CASSPAVSNQPQHF. V usage is TRBV28 and J usage is TRBJ1-5, with no clear D. The ends were cut back, 5 bases at V and 1 base at J, with 9 bases in the middle. The CDR3 loop spans 14 amino acids. In germline, CDR1 is MDHEN, CDR2 SYDVKM.

This chain links TRBV30 with TRBJ1-5; 9 nucleotides agree with TRBD1. The CDR3 loop spans 14 amino acids. Germline-derived CDR1 and CDR2 are GTSNPN and SVGIG (reference sequence). The V gene end was trimmed by 0 bases and the J gene end by 5 bases; junction bases not matched to a gene: 2. Here the CDR3 DNA reads TGTGCCTGGAGTGTCGGGACAGGGTATCAGCCCCAGCATTTT. Amino acid sequence: CAWSVGTGYQPQHF.

This chain uses TRBV6-5 with TRBJ2-5; TRBD2 is a possible D gene (5 bases). The germline V gene has CDR1 MNHEY and CDR2 SVGAGI. There are 15 residues in the CDR3. Deletions cut 5 bases from V and 5 bases from J, with 18 bases between. The CDR3 loop reads CASSATGSSGETQYF. Written as DNA, the CDR3 is TGTGCCAGCAGTGCAACCGGTTCCTCGGGGGAGACCCAGTACTTC.

The genes are TRBV18 and TRBJ2-2; TRBD1 aligns across 7 bases. Germline CDR1 is KGHSH and CDR2 is LQKENI. With 3 bases clipped from V and 0 bases from J, the junction kept 4 bases outside the gene matches. The CDR3 loop spans 16 amino acids. This CDR3 reads CASSPPGTANTGELFF. The CDR3 nucleotides are TGTGCCAGCTCACCCCCAGGGACAGCGAACACCGGGGAGCTGTTTTTT.

The chain uses TRBV9 and TRBJ2-3, with 9 bases matching TRBD2. The CDR3 spans 17 residues. Germline V CDR1 and CDR2: SGDLS, YYNGEE. The junction had 10 bases not matched to a gene; V was cut back by 0 bases and J by 5 bases. The CDR3 sequence: CASSVAGAGGPQDTQYF. DNA of the CDR3: TGTGCCAGCAGCGTAGCGGGCGCGGGAGGGCCCCAAGATACGCAGTATTTT.

This clone occurred once. The chain links TRBV7-9 to TRBJ2-3; 12 bases agree with TRBD1. CDR3 length: 16 amino acids. The germline V gene has CDR1 SEHNR and CDR2 FQNEAQ (reference sequence). V shed 5 bases and J 6 bases; nucleotides not matched to a gene: 9. The CDR3 sequence is CASSPAGQGARDTQYF. CDR3 coding DNA: TGTGCCAGCAGCCCCGCGGGACAGGGGGCGCGTGATACGCAGTATTTT.